The present T cell receptor (beta chain) was sequenced within a study of T-cell reconstitution after alpha-beta-depleted transplantation in children. Germline-derived CDR1 and CDR2 are SGHRS and YFSETQ. CDR3 length equals 14 residues. Deletions cut 0 bases from V and 6 bases from J, with 9 bases between. Many counts were recorded for this clonotype. Construction of the TCRbeta library involved unique molecular identifiers. TCRdb recomputed calls from the PCR reads with MiXCR, one row per CDR3 protein. The data contain about 90,000 distinct CDR3 sequences, about 8% of them singletons. The specimen comprised PBMCs from the stem cell graft donor, sampled from the stem cell graft. The V call is TRBV5-1, the J call TRBJ1-4, with TRBD1 as a possible D gene (5 bases). The source of this sequence is a human donor who donated a stem cell graft to a child with congenital amegakaryocytic thrombocytopenia. The CDR3 reads CASSLAGTDEKLFF. The CDR3 DNA reads TGCGCCAGCAGCTTGGCCGGGACGGATGAAAAACTGTTTTTT. The full variable domain, rest sourced from reference TRBV5-1 and TRBJ1-4, is KAGVTQTPRYLIKTRGQQVTLSCSPISGHRSVSWYQQTPGQGLQFLFEYFSETQRNKGNFPGRFSGRQFSNSRSEMNVSTLELGDSALYLCASSLAGTDEKLFFGSGTQLSVL.